These T cell receptor beta chains were read from a single sample in a study of T cell responses to AZD1222 COVID-19 vaccine. The table came from immunoSEQ multiplex PCR; TCRdb's copy has only in-frame clones and leaves some out. The sample holds 100,000 to 150,000 clones, over 75% seen once. Specimen: peripheral blood, collected on day 0 of AZD1222 vaccination. These receptors all come from an adult in good health. The CDR3 runs from the conserved cysteine through the conserved F or W. D genes are given only for firm matches. Clone size, where shown, is once, few, many, or a class for clones that have expanded.

DNA | CDR3 | size | J | D | V
TGCGCCAGCAGCCCCGGACCACCAGGGGGTGAGCAGTTCTTC | CASSPGPPGGEQFF | . | TRBJ2-1 | TRBD1 | TRBV5-1
TGCGCCAGCAGCGCCCGAAGGGCCAACGAGCAGTACTTC | CASSARRANEQYF | once | TRBJ2-7 | . | TRBV10-1
TGTGCCAGCAGCTTCTGGACGAGCGGGGGCACTGAAGCTTTCTTT | CASSFWTSGGTEAFF | . | TRBJ1-1 | . | TRBV5-4
TGTGCCAGTAGTACGGCCGGGACAAGGGTTCAGCCCCAGCATTTT | CASSTAGTRVQPQHF | . | TRBJ1-5 | . | TRBV19
TGTGCCAGCATACCTGGAGGGAAGAACTATGGCTACACCTTC | CASIPGGKNYGYTF | few | TRBJ1-2 | . | TRBV5-5
TGTGCCAGCAGCCCACTCTGGGGAGGGGAAAAACTGTTTTTT | CASSPLWGGEKLFF | once | TRBJ1-4 | . | TRBV6-5
TGTGCCCTTCTATGTAGGCTGTTTTTT | CALLCRLFF | . | TRBJ1-4 | . | TRBV7-4
TGTGCCAGCAGCGCCGGGTCTGGGACTGAAGCTTTCTTT | CASSAGSGTEAFF | . | TRBJ1-1 | . | TRBV2
TGTGCCACAGCGGGGGGGCCTAACTATGGCTACACCTTC | CATAGGPNYGYTF | . | TRBJ1-2 | . | TRBV9
TGTGCCAGCAGTGAAGAGGCCCGGACGCATGACTACACCTTC | CASSEEARTHDYTF | once | TRBJ1-2 | . | TRBV2
TGTGCCAGCAGCGCCAGACAGGGTCAGGGAGAAAAACTGTTTTTT | CASSARQGQGEKLFF | . | TRBJ1-4 | TRBD1 | TRBV9
TGTGCCAGCGGACAGGGAAAGGCTGAAGCTTTCTTT | CASGQGKAEAFF | . | TRBJ1-1 | TRBD1 | TRBV2
TGTGCCAGCAGTTTAAAATCTAGGTTGTGGGATGAGCAGTTCTTC | CASSLKSRLWDEQFF | few | TRBJ2-1 | . | TRBV27
TGTGCCAGCAGTTCGCCTCATCGGGGTCGCACAGATACGCAGTATTTT | CASSSPHRGRTDTQYF | . | TRBJ2-3 | . | TRBV6-2/TRBV6-3
TGTGCCAGTAGTATGACCGGCAGGTCGGGTGGCTACACCTTC | CASSMTGRSGGYTF | once | TRBJ1-2 | . | TRBV19
TGTGCCACCAGTGTAATTCAGGGGTTTGGCTACACCTTC | CATSVIQGFGYTF | . | TRBJ1-2 | . | TRBV24-1
TGTGCCACCAGTGACGGGGACGAGCAGTACTTC | CATSDGDEQYF | few | TRBJ2-7 | . | TRBV24-1
TGTGCCAGTAGGGCCACTGAAGCTTTCTTT | CASRATEAFF | . | TRBJ1-1 | . | TRBV19
TGTGCCAGCTCCCAGGGGGGACTGAACACTGAAGCTTTCTTT | CASSQGGLNTEAFF | . | TRBJ1-1 | TRBD1 | TRBV18
TGTGCCAGCAGCCAAGATCAAAATGGCTACACCTTC | CASSQDQNGYTF | once | TRBJ1-2 | . | TRBV3-1/TRBV3-2
TGCGCCAGCAGCGGTACGCGGGGGGGCCAGTCAGATACGCAGTATTTT | CASSGTRGGQSDTQYF | . | TRBJ2-3 | TRBD2 | TRBV5-1
TGTGCCAGCTTAGGGACCGCGGGCCTCTACGAGCAGTACTTC | CASLGTAGLYEQYF | few | TRBJ2-7 | . | TRBV2
TGTGCCAGCAGCCTCGGACAGGGACGACCGGGTCAGCCCCAGCATTTT | CASSLGQGRPGQPQHF | . | TRBJ1-5 | TRBD1 | TRBV2
TGCGCCAGCAGCCAAGGAGCGTTAGAGAACATTCAGTACTTC | CASSQGALENIQYF | once | TRBJ2-4 | . | TRBV4-3
TGTGCCAGCTCTCCCACGGACGGTTCCTATGGCTACACCTTC | CASSPTDGSYGYTF | . | TRBJ1-2 | . | TRBV18
TGTGCCAGCAGCTTGGGACTCGGGATAGTGTTTAATTCACCCCTCCACTTT | CASSLGLGIVFNSPLHF | once | TRBJ1-6 | . | TRBV5-8
TGCGCCAGCAGCTTGGCCACGACCCCCACAGATACGCAGTATTTT | CASSLATTPTDTQYF | . | TRBJ2-3 | . | TRBV5-1
TGCGCCAGCAGCTTGGCCCCGGGGAGCGGGACCACCGGGGAGCTGTTTTTT | CASSLAPGSGTTGELFF | . | TRBJ2-2 | TRBD2 | TRBV5-1
TGCGCCAGCAGCCCGACCCCGGGAAACACCATATATTTT | CASSPTPGNTIYF | once | TRBJ1-3 | . | TRBV5-1